This T cell receptor (beta chain) was documented in a study of cytomegalovirus exposure and HLA in healthy donors. The PCR employed 60 Vbeta primers together with 13 Jbeta primers. Method: immunoSEQ multiplex PCR; TCRdb's copy keeps in-frame clones and lacks some. This sample's table reports 150,000 to 200,000 clones. From germline, CDR1 is SGHAT and CDR2 FQNNGV. Trimming at V came to 1 base and at J to 17 bases, leaving 5 bases not matched to a gene. This CDR3 is built from 13 residues. The chain joins TRBV11-2 to TRBJ1-6, with TRBD1 matching 10 bases. Sequencing was carried out using PBMCs. This receptor was taken from a man aged 25-45 years in good health and CMV-seronegative. CDR3 in amino acids: CASSLGTGGTFHF. The CDR3 region has the DNA TGTGCCAGCAGCTTAGGGACAGGGGGGACCTTCCACTTT.